One and the same sample provided the 24 T cell receptor beta chains below, sequenced in a study of CD8+CD57+ T cells in acquired aplastic anemia. Profiles of TCR beta VDJ and CDR3 were generated from a genomic DNA template. Using its own MiXCR run on the reads, TCRdb lists one record per CDR3 protein. The sample records fewer than 45,000 distinct CDR3 sequences, roughly three quarters being singletons. The specimen sequenced was sorted CD4+, CD8+, or CD8+CD57+ T cells (not recorded which) from PBMCs. The origin of the receptors is a human donor in good health, serving as a control.

The J gene is TRBJ2-3, the V gene TRBV24-1; TRBD1 matches at 8 bases. Per germline, CDR1 KGHDR and CDR2 SFDVKD. The CDR3 has 15 residues. V lost 3 bases and J lost 6; bases outside the gene matches: 7. DNA of the CDR3: TGTGCCACCAGTGATCCTATGGACAGGGACGATACGCAGTATTTT. Its protein is CATSDPMDRDDTQYF.

This clonotype was seen a single time. The chain recombines TRBV13 with TRBJ2-7; TRBD1 matches at 9 bases. This CDR3 is 16 amino acids long. J lost 2 bases, V lost 5 bases, and 10 bases had no gene match. The germline V gene has CDR1 PRHDT and CDR2 FYEKMQ (reference sequence). In DNA, the CDR3 is TGTGCCAGCAGCATCCGGGACAGGGTTATCACCTACGAGCAGTACTTC. Protein product: CASSIRDRVITYEQYF.

This clonotype has just one count. V gene TRBV7-9 combines with J gene TRBJ1-1; 7 nucleotides match TRBD1. The CDR3 contains 14 residues. The V and J ends lost 5 bases and 4 bases, in that order; junction bases with no gene match: 7. The germline gives CDR1 SEHNR, CDR2 FQNEAQ (reference sequence). CDR3: CASSPRTGLTEAFF. CDR3 DNA sequence: TGTGCCAGCAGCCCAAGGACAGGCCTCACTGAAGCTTTCTTT.

The chain links TRBV7-2 to TRBJ2-7; 7 nucleotides align to TRBD1. V dropped 4 bases and J dropped 2; count of bases not matched to a gene: 8. The CDR3 length is 15 residues. Germline CDR1 is SGHTA and CDR2 is FQGNSA. The DNA of the CDR3 is TGTGCCAGCAGCTCAAAGGGGCAGGGGGCCTACGAGCAGTACTTC. It yields the protein CASSSKGQGAYEQYF.

The chain has TRBV19 and TRBJ2-7; 7 positions agree with TRBD1. Germline V gene lookup returns CDR1 LNHDA and CDR2 SQIVND (reference sequence). With 7 bases clipped from V and 0 bases from J, the junction kept 9 bases outside the gene matches. The CDR3 covers 15 residues. The CDR3 protein is CASTVGDSSSYEQYF. The CDR3 region has the DNA TGTGCCAGTACGGTGGGGGACAGTAGCTCCTACGAGCAGTACTTC.

This clonotype was counted many times. The V gene is TRBV6-1, the J gene TRBJ2-1; 8 nucleotides match TRBD2. J lost 2 bases, V lost 2 bases, and 2 bases had no gene match. This CDR3 spans 15 amino acids. Germline V gives CDR1 MNHNS, CDR2 SASEGT. CDR3 in DNA: TGTGCCAGCAGTGAAACTAGCGGCACCTACAATGAGCAGTTCTTC. Its translation is CASSETSGTYNEQFF.

This chain links TRBV25-1 with TRBJ1-6, with D unresolved. There are 16 residues in the CDR3. V gave up 0 bases and J gave up 7 bases, with 13 bases separating them. CDR1 MGHDK and CDR2 SYGVNS come from the germline V gene. CDR3 sequence: CASSEYSGLGNSPLHF. The CDR3 DNA reads TGTGCCAGCAGTGAATATTCAGGCCTTGGGAATTCACCCCTCCACTTT.

The V gene is TRBV12-3 or TRBV12-4, the J gene TRBJ1-6, with D perhaps TRBD1 (5 bases). Between the trimmed V and J ends, which lost 3 bases and 18 bases, there was a span of 24 bases. The CDR3 contains 15 residues. The DNA of the CDR3 is TGTGCCAGCAGTTTCGAGGGGTCTGGTCGCTCACTCCCCCACTTT. Protein sequence: CASSFEGSGRSLPHF.

V usage is TRBV19 and J usage is TRBJ1-5; D is unresolved. Trimming removed 4 bases at V and 0 bases at J, with 7 bases between. The CDR3 runs 14 residues. Germline V lookup: CDR1 LNHDA, CDR2 SQIVND (reference sequence). The CDR3 loop reads CASSSLFSNQPQHF. In DNA, the CDR3 is TGTGCCAGTAGTAGTTTGTTTAGCAATCAGCCCCAGCATTTT.

V gene TRBV2 combines with J gene TRBJ1-1; TRBD1 is a possible D gene (5 bases). Deletions cut 4 bases from V and 5 bases from J, with 8 bases between. There are 12 residues in the CDR3. Germline V gene lookup returns CDR1 SNHLY and CDR2 FYNNEI. The CDR3 DNA reads TGTGCCAGCAGTGGGGGGGGAACTGAAGCTTTCTTT. Residues: CASSGGGTEAFF.

The rearrangement links TRBV19 to TRBJ2-2; no firm D call. CDR1 is LNHDA and CDR2 is SQIVND in the germline V gene (reference sequence). The CDR3 runs 14 residues. V was shortened by 5 bases and J by 0 bases, with 7 bases between the two germline ends. CDR3 amino acids: CASSLTANTGELFF. Written as DNA, the CDR3 is TGTGCCAGTAGTCTCACTGCGAACACCGGGGAGCTGTTTTTT.

The chain recombines TRBV25-1 with TRBJ2-1; 9 bases align to TRBD2. Germline V CDR1 and CDR2: MGHDK, SYGVNS. With V trimmed by 3 bases and J by 7 bases, 4 bases remained unmatched. CDR3 length equals 14 residues. In DNA form, the CDR3 reads TGTGCCAGCAGTGAGGGGACTAGCCGAAATGAGCAGTTCTTC. Translation: CASSEGTSRNEQFF. Complete variable domain (other parts from reference TRBV25-1 and TRBJ2-1): EADIYQTPRYLVIGTGKKITLECSQTMGHDKMYWYQQDPGMELHLIHYSYGVNSTEKGDLSSESTVSRIRTEHFPLTLESARPSHTSQYLCASSEGTSRNEQFFGPGTRLTVL.

The rearrangement uses TRBV7-8 and TRBJ2-1; 10 bases fit TRBD2. Germline-derived CDR1 and CDR2 are SGHVS and FQNEAQ. V lost 5 bases to trimming and J lost 4 bases; unmatched junction nucleotides: 8. There are 16 residues in the CDR3. CDR3 residues: CASSPRSGGEYNEQFF. Written as DNA, the CDR3 is TGTGCCAGCAGCCCGAGGAGCGGGGGGGAGTACAATGAGCAGTTCTTC. Full variable domain (missing parts from reference TRBV7-8 and TRBJ2-1): GAGVSQSPRYKVAKRGQDVALRCDPISGHVSLFWYQQALGQGPEFLTYFQNEAQLDKSGLPSDRFFAERPEGSVSTLKIQRTQQEDSAVYLCASSPRSGGEYNEQFFGPGTRLTVL.

The chain's CDR3 is CASSPRGGATGNTIYF. The CDR3 bases are TGTGCCAGTAGTCCCAGAGGGGGCGCCACTGGAAACACCATATATTTT. J is TRBJ1-3 and V is TRBV19, with TRBD1 matching over 7 bases. V lost 5 bases to trimming and J lost 2 bases; unmatched junction nucleotides: 9. Germline assignment: CDR1 LNHDA and CDR2 SQIVND (reference sequence). The CDR3 totals 16 residues.

This chain links TRBV19 with TRBJ1-4, with 8 bases lining up with TRBD1. Germline assignment: CDR1 LNHDA and CDR2 SQIVND (reference sequence). This CDR3 has 14 amino acids. Trimming removed 6 bases from V and 7 bases from J; junction bases left unmatched: 7. In nucleotides, the CDR3 is TGTGCCAGTAGGAAACAGGGGGGAGGTGAAAAACTGTTTTTT. Translation: CASRKQGGGEKLFF.

V gene TRBV20-1 combines with J gene TRBJ2-1, with TRBD1 as a possible D gene (5 bases). The V gene lost 0 bases and the J gene lost 3 bases, with 9 bases spanning the gap. This CDR3 is built from 14 residues. The germline V gene has CDR1 DFQATT and CDR2 SNEGSKA (reference sequence). CDR3 nucleotide sequence: TGCAGTGCTAGAGATCTAGGGGACTACAATGAGCAGTTCTTC. It translates to CSARDLGDYNEQFF.

On this clonotype: One end of the junction varies from germline; a read error may be responsible. V is TRBV6-2 or TRBV6-3 and J is TRBJ1-1; TRBD1 aligns across 8 bases. There are 14 residues in the CDR3. Germline V gene sequence: CDR1 MNHEY, CDR2 SVGEGT. The CDR3 reads CASSRDRLNTEAFF. In nucleotides, the CDR3 is TGTGCTAGCAGCCGGGACAGGTTGAACACTGAAGCTTTCTTT.

The chain couples TRBV6-5 to TRBJ2-5, with 9 bases fitting TRBD1. V trimming: 10 bases; J trimming: 5 bases; junction bases outside the gene matches: 5. The germline V gene has CDR1 MNHEY and CDR2 SVGAGI. This CDR3 is built from 12 residues. This CDR3 is CATGQGLETQYF. DNA for the CDR3: TGTGCCACGGGACAGGGCCTGGAGACCCAGTACTTC.

This chain uses TRBV20-1 with TRBJ2-7, with D tentatively TRBD2 (6 bases). The ends were cut back, 4 bases at V and 0 bases at J, with 13 bases in the middle. Germline-derived CDR1 and CDR2 are DFQATT and SNEGSKA (reference sequence). The CDR3 loop spans 14 amino acids. CDR3 coding DNA: TGCAGTGCTAATTACGGCGGGGACTCCTACGAGCAGTACTTC. This encodes CSANYGGDSYEQYF.

Only one count was recorded for this clonotype. The rearrangement joins TRBV7-9 to TRBJ1-4; tentatively, D is TRBD1 (6 bases). The length of the CDR3 is 15 residues. Looked up from germline, CDR1 is SEHNR and CDR2 is FQNEAQ (reference sequence). V lost 1 base, J lost 3 bases, and 9 bases lay in between. CDR3 loop: CASSLGPGANEKLFF. CDR3 in DNA: TGTGCCAGCAGCTTAGGTCCAGGGGCTAATGAAAAACTGTTTTTT.

The chain uses TRBV10-3 and TRBJ1-3; 8 positions match TRBD1. J gave up 6 bases and V 6 bases, and 7 bases lay outside the gene matches. Per the germline V gene, CDR1 is ENHRY and CDR2 is SYGVKD. The CDR3 extends over 14 amino acids. The CDR3: CAIRTDRGENTIYF. CDR3 coding DNA: TGTGCCATCAGAACCGACAGGGGAGAAAACACCATATATTTT.

This chain joins TRBV7-2 and TRBJ1-6; D is perhaps TRBD1 (5 bases). Germline V gene data show CDR1 as SGHTA and CDR2 as FQGNSA. The CDR3 is 14 residues long. The V end lost 2 bases, the J end lost 4 bases, and 6 bases lay between the germline ends. CDR3 sequence reads: CASSLRQYNSPLHF. The CDR3 coding sequence is TGTGCCAGCAGCTTAAGACAGTATAATTCACCCCTCCACTTT.

The CDR3 spells CASSPRIIGEQYF. Written as DNA, the CDR3 is TGTGCCAGCAGCCCCCGGATTATAGGCGAGCAGTACTTC. The rearrangement joins TRBV14 to TRBJ2-7; D unresolved. With 4 bases removed from V and 6 bases from J, the gap between germline ends came to 13 bases. Per germline, CDR1 SGHDN and CDR2 FVKESK. This CDR3 is built from 13 residues.

The rearrangement links TRBV2 to TRBJ1-2; TRBD1 agrees at 7 bases. This CDR3 comprises 14 residues. Germline V CDR1 and CDR2: SNHLY, FYNNEI. The V segment lost 6 bases and the J segment 8 bases; nucleotides outside the gene matches: 12. The CDR3 loop reads CASSPAARQGGYTF. CDR3 coding DNA: TGTGCCAGCAGCCCGGCAGCTCGACAGGGCGGCTACACCTTC.